This TCR beta chain was profiled in a study of blood T cell repertoires in COVID-19. Study in general: Donors in the United States, Italy and Spain gave samples during acute or convalescent COVID-19. T cells, B-cell-depleted T cells, or PBMCs supplied cDNA or gDNA.

Study processing details: Scientists estimated how many nucleated cells there were by amplifying reference gene primers. Profiling relied on immunoSEQ multiplex PCR, and the TCRdb table lists in-frame clones only, not all of them. V and J calls and clone size are those listed in that table; D and trimming were worked out from the DNA. This table has about 64,000 clones, around 90% appearing once. The CDR3 consists of 15 residues. Looked up from germline, CDR1 is WSHSY and CDR2 is SAAADI. The V segment lost 8 bases and the J segment 5 bases; nucleotides outside the gene matches: 11. The material sequenced was peripheral blood. The rearrangement uses TRBV10-2 and TRBJ2-5, with 10 positions matching TRBD2. This receptor was obtained from a woman older than 75 with active COVID-19. The CDR3 protein is CASRDPSGSEETQYF. The CDR3 nucleotides are TGCGCCAGCCGGGATCCTAGCGGGAGCGAGGAGACCCAGTACTTC.